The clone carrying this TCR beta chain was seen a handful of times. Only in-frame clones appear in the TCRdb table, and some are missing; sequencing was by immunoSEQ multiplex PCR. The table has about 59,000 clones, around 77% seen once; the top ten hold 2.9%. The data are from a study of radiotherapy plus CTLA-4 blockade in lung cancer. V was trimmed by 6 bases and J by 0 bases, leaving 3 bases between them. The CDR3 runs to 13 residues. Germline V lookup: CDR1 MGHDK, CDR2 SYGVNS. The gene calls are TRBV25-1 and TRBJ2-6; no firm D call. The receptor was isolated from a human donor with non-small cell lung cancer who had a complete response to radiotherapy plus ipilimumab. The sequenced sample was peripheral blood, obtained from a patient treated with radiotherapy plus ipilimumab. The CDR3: CASSSSGANVLTF. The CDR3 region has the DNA TGTGCCAGCAGCAGCTCTGGGGCCAACGTCCTGACTTTC.